The 24 T cell receptor beta chains listed next were all sequenced from one sample in a study of human T cells and chemical hapten exposure. Sample time point: patch test 1, 2 weeks after DPC sensitization. Treatment: therapeutic diphenylcyclopropenone sensitization with weekly scalp DPC. TCRdb recomputed calls from the RACE reads with MiXCR, one row per CDR3 protein. The repertoire includes approximately 57,000 distinct CDR3 sequences, about 9.3% of them detected once, and about an eighth sits in the top ten. The sequencing used whole blood, collected in connection with sensitization to the hapten diphenylcyclopropenone (DPC). The receptors derive from a middle-aged woman with alopecia areata. Some clones in this sample may be carry-over from other donors' samples.

The chain joins TRBV5-1 to TRBJ2-7; D is undetermined. The CDR3 has 15 residues. Germline V gene lookup returns CDR1 SGHRS and CDR2 YFSETQ. Trimming shortened V by 5 bases and J by 0 bases, and 15 bases separated the two germline ends. CDR3: CASSLGPSSSYEQYF. CDR3 sequence (DNA): TGCGCCAGCAGTTTAGGACCGTCGAGCTCCTACGAGCAGTACTTC.

On this clonotype itself: Possible read error: a much larger clone is one base away. The chain employs TRBV7-2 and TRBJ2-5; 10 bases line up with TRBD1. After removal of 5 bases from V and 1 base from J, the junction contained 4 bases not matched to a gene. This CDR3 has 15 amino acids. Germline CDR1 reads SGHTA; CDR2 reads FQGNSA. CDR3 in amino acids: CTSSRTGGLQETQYF. In nucleotides, the CDR3 is TGTACCAGCAGCCGGACAGGGGGTCTCCAAGAGACCCAGTACTTC.

This clonotype was recorded many times. The J gene is TRBJ2-5, the V gene TRBV5-1, with D uncertain. The ends were cut back, 4 bases at V and 2 bases at J, with 6 bases in the middle. CDR1 is SGHRS and CDR2 is YFSETQ in the germline V gene. The CDR3 covers 12 residues. CDR3 DNA: TGCGCCAGCAGCCGCAATCAAGAGACCCAGTACTTC. This codes for CASSRNQETQYF.

This clonotype appeared many times. V is TRBV11-3 and J is TRBJ2-3; D may be TRBD2 (6 bases). Looked up from germline, CDR1 is SGHNT and CDR2 is YENEEA. Trimming removed 4 bases from V and 1 base from J, with 15 bases in between. The CDR3 spans 16 residues. This CDR3 is CASSSALTGGTDTQYF. The CDR3 region has the DNA TGTGCCAGCAGCTCTGCTTTAACGGGAGGCACAGATACGCAGTATTTT.

This clonotype was seen a handful of times. The genes are TRBV20-1 and TRBJ2-1; the match to TRBD2 covers 8 bases. CDR1 is DFQATT and CDR2 is SNEGSKA in the germline V gene (reference sequence). The CDR3 sequence is 15 residues long. J was trimmed by 6 bases and V by 6 bases; bases with no gene match: 13. The CDR3 reads CSAYGLAAGSNEQFF. The CDR3 DNA follows: TGCAGTGCGTATGGACTAGCCGCGGGGTCCAATGAGCAGTTCTTC.

This clonotype was seen only a few times. The J gene is TRBJ1-2, the V gene TRBV12-3 or TRBV12-4, with 7 bases aligning to TRBD1. The CDR3 is 12 amino acids. The CDR3 nucleotides are TGTGCATCGAGGACAGGCTTAGGTGGCTACACCTTC. Translated, it gives CASRTGLGGYTF.

The sample holds many counts of this clonotype. The chain has TRBV29-1 and TRBJ1-1; D remains ambiguous. V lost 5 bases and J lost 0, with 16 bases in between. Germline CDR1 is SQVTM and CDR2 is ANQGSEA. This CDR3 comprises 15 residues. The CDR3 nucleotides are TGCAGCGTTCGTAGGAGGTCTGGGCTGAACACTGAAGCTTTCTTT. It codes for CSVRRRSGLNTEAFF.

The chain recombines TRBV3-1 with TRBJ2-7; TRBD1 matches 9 bases. The CDR3 spans 15 residues. V lost 4 bases to trimming and J lost 6 bases; unmatched junction nucleotides: 10. Germline CDR1 is LGHDT and CDR2 is YNNKEL (reference sequence). CDR3 sequence: CASSPPGDRAVEQYF. The CDR3 bases are TGTGCCAGCAGCCCTCCGGGGGACAGGGCGGTCGAGCAGTACTTC.

This clonotype has ten or more counts. V is TRBV5-1 and J is TRBJ1-1, with 7 nucleotides matching TRBD1. This CDR3 is 16 amino acids long. With 2 bases clipped from V and 5 bases from J, the junction kept 12 bases outside the gene matches. Germline-derived CDR1 and CDR2 are SGHRS and YFSETQ. The CDR3 coding sequence is TGCGCCAGCAGCTTCCTAAACCCGACAGGGTTGACTGAAGCTTTCTTT. Protein: CASSFLNPTGLTEAFF.

This clonotype was detected a few times. The gene calls are TRBV28 and TRBJ1-3; D gene uncertain. CDR3 size: 13 residues. Per the germline V gene, CDR1 is MDHEN and CDR2 is SYDVKM. V lost 6 bases to trimming and J lost 3 bases, with 9 bases between them. The CDR3 region has the DNA TGTGCCAGCAGGAGCCCTCGTGGAAACACCATATATTTT. Translation gives CASRSPRGNTIYF.

This clonotype was seen repeatedly, ten times or more. The chain couples TRBV4-1 to TRBJ2-3, with unresolved D. This CDR3 comprises 14 residues. Deletions cut 1 base from V and 3 bases from J, with 8 bases between. Germline V gene lookup returns CDR1 MGHRA and CDR2 YSYEKL. The CDR3 loop is CASSQVTGTDTQYF. CDR3 sequence (DNA): TGCGCCAGCAGCCAAGTAACTGGAACAGATACGCAGTATTTT.

Many counts were recorded for this clonotype. CDR3 in DNA: TGTGCCAGCAGCCTCGAGGTGGGGGCCAATCAGCCCCAGCATTTT. It specifies CASSLEVGANQPQHF. The V call is TRBV7-2, the J call TRBJ1-5; weak D call: TRBD1 (6 bases). Germline V CDR1 and CDR2: SGHTA, FQGNSA. This CDR3 spans 15 amino acids. Between the trimmed V and J ends, which lost 5 bases and 3 bases, there was a span of 14 bases.

This clonotype occurred a few times. The gene calls are TRBV12-3 or TRBV12-4 and TRBJ1-5, with D possibly matching TRBD1 (5 bases). The CDR3 runs 13 residues. Trimming took off 6 bases at V and 9 bases at J, with 15 bases between the two ends. Here the CDR3 reads CASRGRAKWPQHF. CDR3 nucleotides: TGTGCCAGCAGGGGCAGGGCCAAGTGGCCCCAGCATTTT.

This clonotype was detected ten times or more. The chain links TRBV5-1 to TRBJ1-2; weak D call: TRBD1 (6 bases). CDR1 SGHRS and CDR2 YFSETQ come from the germline V gene. The CDR3 spans 14 residues. Deletions cut 0 bases from V and 6 bases from J, with 12 bases between. The CDR3 sequence is CASSLVRGHDGYTF. Here the CDR3 DNA reads TGCGCCAGCAGCTTGGTCAGGGGACATGATGGCTACACCTTC.

This clonotype has more than one count but fewer than ten. The chain links TRBV12-3 or TRBV12-4 to TRBJ2-1; a possible D gene is TRBD2 (7 bases). V gave up 7 bases and J gave up 8 bases, with 27 bases separating them. This CDR3 spans 17 amino acids. Written as DNA, the CDR3 is TGTGCCAGCACCCGAACGACGGGGGGCGGCGGAACGGATGAGCAGTTCTTC. Translation gives CASTRTTGGGGTDEQFF.

In its sample, this clonotype was seen many times. The chain combines TRBV20-1 with TRBJ2-3, with 11 bases aligning to TRBD2. This CDR3 is built from 16 residues. CDR1 and CDR2 (germline): DFQATT, SNEGSKA (reference sequence). The V and J ends lost 3 bases and 4 bases, in that order; junction bases with no gene match: 9. DNA for the CDR3: TGCAGTGCTAGGAATTTAGCGGGGGGGGAGGCAGATACGCAGTATTTT. This translates into CSARNLAGGEADTQYF.

This clonotype was detected only a few times. This rearrangement joins TRBV30 to TRBJ2-3; 8 bases agree with TRBD2. The CDR3 consists of 15 residues. V shed 0 bases and J 2 bases; nucleotides not matched to a gene: 4. Germline V CDR1 and CDR2: GTSNPN, SVGIG (reference sequence). The CDR3 region is CAWSVSGIPTDTQYF. In DNA form, the CDR3 reads TGTGCCTGGAGTGTTAGCGGGATACCCACAGATACGCAGTATTTT.

This clonotype was counted only a few times. The rearrangement links TRBV20-1 to TRBJ2-7; TRBD2 matches at 13 bases. CDR3 length: 14 amino acids. Germline V gene data show CDR1 as DFQATT and CDR2 as SNEGSKA (reference sequence). V was clipped by 6 bases and J by 2 bases; unmatched bases: 4. The CDR3 here is CSAQTSGGTYEQYF. The CDR3 nucleotides read TGCAGTGCCCAGACTAGCGGGGGGACCTACGAGCAGTACTTC.

V gene TRBV10-1 combines with J gene TRBJ1-1; TRBD1 matches 7 bases. The CDR3 runs 14 residues. With V trimmed by 8 bases and J by 5 bases, 11 bases remained unmatched. Germline assignment: CDR1 WNHNN and CDR2 SYGVQD (reference sequence). DNA of the CDR3: TGCGCCAGCGGCCAAAGAACAGGGGTGACTGAAGCTTTCTTT. It translates to CASGQRTGVTEAFF.

In its sample, this clonotype was seen a few times. The chain combines TRBV28 with TRBJ2-1, with TRBD1 matching 9 bases. CDR1 MDHEN and CDR2 SYDVKM come from the germline V gene. The length of the CDR3 is 14 residues. Trimming removed 6 bases from V and 3 bases from J; junction bases left unmatched: 3. The CDR3 DNA reads TGTGCCAGCAGGGGACAGGGAGACTACAATGAGCAGTTCTTC. The encoded protein is CASRGQGDYNEQFF.

This clonotype was counted only a few times. The chain couples TRBV20-1 to TRBJ1-5; D remains ambiguous. Trimming removed 5 bases from V and 6 bases from J, with 20 bases in between. The CDR3 is 15 residues long. Germline V CDR1 and CDR2: DFQATT, SNEGSKA (reference sequence). CDR3 amino acids: CSAAAGIRAGQPQHF. CDR3 nucleotide sequence: TGCAGTGCTGCGGCGGGGATAAGGGCTGGTCAGCCCCAGCATTTT.

In its sample, this clonotype was seen many times. The chain carries TRBV7-2 and TRBJ2-2; TRBD2 matches 12 bases. The CDR3 is 14 residues long. The ends lost 6 bases at V and 4 bases at J; junction bases unmatched: 0. Per the germline V gene, CDR1 is SGHTA and CDR2 is FQGNSA. CDR3 sequence: CASRLAGGTGELFF. The CDR3 nucleotides are TGTGCCAGCAGACTAGCGGGGGGCACCGGGGAGCTGTTTTTT.

This clonotype was counted many times. The chain combines TRBV18 with TRBJ1-6; D possibly corresponds to TRBD1 (6 bases). The CDR3 spans 13 residues. Trimming took 9 bases from V and 7 from J, leaving 13 bases between them. Germline lookup yields CDR1 KGHSH and CDR2 LQKENI. The CDR3 sequence is CASRQDRNSPLHF. CDR3 DNA sequence: TGTGCCAGTCGACAGGATCGAAATTCACCCCTCCACTTT.

There are many counts of this clonotype. V and J are TRBV19 and TRBJ1-5; D is possibly TRBD1 (6 bases). Trimming removed 1 base at V and 4 bases at J, with 11 bases between. This CDR3 spans 15 amino acids. Per germline, CDR1 LNHDA and CDR2 SQIVND (reference sequence). CDR3 in DNA: TGTGCCAGTAGTATAGGGAACAGGGTTAATCAGCCCCAGCATTTT. Its translation: CASSIGNRVNQPQHF.